This record covers a single TCR beta chain. The sample originates from a study of blood T cell repertoires in COVID-19. Germline trimming cut 6 bases from V and 6 bases from J; bases unmatched to any gene: 5. Germline V CDR1 and CDR2: LNHDA, SQIVND (reference sequence). This CDR3 has 13 amino acids. In the source study's methods: Nucleated cell counts were estimated from reference gene primer amplification. This table comes from immunoSEQ multiplex PCR, and its TCRdb copy is limited to in-frame clones, with some not included. The V and J calls and the clone size are those of that table, but D and trimming were determined from the DNA. The sample shows about 210,000 clones, 65% to 90% of them seen only once.

Sample: peripheral blood. The source of this sequence is a woman in her 70s with COVID-19, enrolled during active disease. The V gene is TRBV19, the J gene TRBJ1-5; 7 bases align to TRBD1. The CDR3 loop reads CASRGGGGQPQHF. The DNA for the CDR3 is TGTGCCAGTAGAGGAGGGGGCGGTCAGCCCCAGCATTTT.